These 4 T cell receptor beta chains came from one sample sequenced in a study of OX40 agonist ivuxolimab in advanced cancers. Library creation used the immunoSEQ multiplex PCR assay. The immuneACCESS repertoire file appears here via TCRdb, limited to in-frame rearrangements. These files lack a portion of the clones; in checked studies, under half of the deficit traces to unresolved V genes, and the cause of the others is not known. This sample lists tens of thousands of clones; roughly 80% were detected once. The ten largest clones capture about 2.1% of the sample. The sequencing used CD4+ or CD8+ T cells sorted from blood, collected in a trial of the OX40 agonist ivuxolimab. These receptors originate from an adult with an advanced solid tumor such as melanoma, head and neck, liver or kidney cancer.

This chain joins TRBV9 and TRBJ2-1; 7 nucleotides line up with TRBD2. Trimming cost V 2 bases and J 7 bases; bases outside gene matches: 9. The CDR3 covers 15 residues. The germline gives CDR1 SGDLS, CDR2 YYNGEE. In DNA form, the CDR3 reads TGTGCCAGCAGCGTCTCAAGCGGGATGGGTAATGAGCAGTTCTTC. This sequence encodes CASSVSSGMGNEQFF.

J is TRBJ2-1 and V is TRBV7-3; D possibly matches TRBD1 or TRBD2 (6 bases each). V lost 5 bases to trimming and J lost 2 bases, with 13 bases between them. Germline loops: CDR1 SGHTA, CDR2 FQGTGA. This CDR3 is 15 amino acids long. CDR3 DNA: TGTGCCAGCAGCCCCAGTAGGGGGGCCTACAATGAGCAGTTCTTC. Translated: CASSPSRGAYNEQFF.

This rearrangement joins TRBV28 to TRBJ1-4, with 7 bases fitting TRBD1. This CDR3 contains 14 residues. CDR1 is MDHEN and CDR2 is SYDVKM in the germline V gene. The J segment lost 6 bases and the V segment lost 7 bases, leaving 8 bases of the junction unmatched. CDR3 protein: CASIPTGEDEKLFF. CDR3 sequence (DNA): TGTGCCAGCATCCCCACAGGGGAGGATGAAAAACTGTTTTTT.

The chain recombines TRBV5-1 with TRBJ2-5; D is possibly TRBD2 (7 bases). Germline V gene data show CDR1 as SGHRS and CDR2 as YFSETQ. Trimming pared 5 bases from V and 4 bases from J, leaving 12 bases between. The CDR3 extends over 13 amino acids. This CDR3 reads CASRAGARETQYF. The CDR3, as DNA: TGCGCCAGCAGGGCGGGGGCGCGAGAGACCCAGTACTTC.